This T cell receptor beta chain was observed in a study of T cells after yellow fever vaccination. Template-switching 5'RACE yielded the TCR cDNA; a universal primer site and UMIs were added in the process. TCRdb analysed the 5' RACE reads with MiXCR anew, one entry per CDR3 protein. Here the sample spans 250,000 to 400,000 distinct CDR3 sequences, about 4% being singletons. This CDR3 has 13 residues. Trimming shortened V by 4 bases and J by 5 bases, and 9 bases separated the two germline ends. In germline, CDR1 is SGHRS, CDR2 YFSETQ. This chain connects TRBV5-1 to TRBJ1-4; D is unresolved. The sequence was collected from a man younger than 30 who received the YFV17D yellow fever vaccine. The input for sequencing was PBMCs, taken 5 days after the yellow fever booster vaccination. The CDR3 coding sequence is TGCGCCAGCAGCGAAACACCGAATGAAAAACTGTTTTTT. This sequence encodes CASSETPNEKLFF. Supplemented by reference TRBV5-1 and TRBJ1-4, the full variable domain reads KAGVTQTPRYLIKTRGQQVTLSCSPISGHRSVSWYQQTPGQGLQFLFEYFSETQRNKGNFPGRFSGRQFSNSRSEMNVSTLELGDSALYLCASSETPNEKLFFGSGTQLSVL.